This T cell receptor (beta chain) derives from a study of blood T cell repertoires in COVID-19. Across the study: Material from acute and convalescent COVID-19 was sourced from the United States, Italy and Spain. From T cells, B-cell-depleted T cells, or PBMCs came the material, which was cDNA or gDNA.

Per the authors' pipeline: Amplification of reference gene primers provided the estimated nucleated cell counts. TCRdb keeps only in-frame clones here, not all; method: immunoSEQ multiplex PCR. V, J and clone size were drawn from that table, and D and trimming were deduced from the DNA. This sample has about 220,000 clones; roughly 90% occur once, and the top ten carry roughly 16%. Germline CDR1 and CDR2: SGHVS and FNYEAQ. V gave up 5 bases and J gave up 2 bases, with 8 bases separating them. The CDR3 is 13 residues long. This clone was observed once. Sequencing input: PBMCs or T cells enriched from blood (not recorded which). The rearrangement joins TRBV7-6 to TRBJ2-3; no definite D call. The source of this sequence is a man in his thirties or forties who had been exposed to COVID-19. This CDR3 reads CASSADNTDTQYF. The CDR3, as DNA: TGTGCCAGCAGCGCCGACAACACAGATACGCAGTATTTT.